A single TCR beta chain is shown here with its context. The protocol was immunoSEQ multiplex PCR, while the TCRdb copy is restricted to in-frame clones and leaves out a portion. The table includes some 200,000 clones, 82% detected once. The source of the sample is a study of blood T cell repertoires in COVID-19. CDR3 length equals 18 residues. V trimming: 5 bases; J trimming: 3 bases; junction bases outside the gene matches: 15. Germline values: CDR1 PRHDT, CDR2 FYEKMQ (reference sequence). This receptor was identified in a human donor with acute or convalescent COVID-19. The donor label of this sample is uncertain. The rearrangement joins TRBV13 to TRBJ2-5; 10 positions match TRBD2. The sample taken for sequencing was peripheral blood. DNA for the CDR3: TGTGCCAGCAGCACCGTCCGGGGTAGCGGGAGGAGGGAAGAGACCCAGTACTTC. Amino acids: CASSTVRGSGRREETQYF.